This is a list of T cell receptor beta chains from one sample in a study of regulatory T cells in long-lasting Graves disease. TCRdb re-derived calls from the multiplex PCR reads in MiXCR, one entry per CDR3 protein. The data contain about 520,000 distinct CDR3 sequences, 9.5% to 15% of them singletons. The same sample was also used in a study of T cells in Graves' hyperthyroidism and ophthalmopathy.

Sequenced here: peripheral blood mononuclear cells (PBMCs), sampled at new diagnosis, from a patient treated with antithyroid drugs. The receptors come from a woman in her thirties with Graves disease. The CDR3 runs from the conserved cysteine through the conserved F or W. Fields, in order: V gene, J gene, CDR3 protein.

V: TRBV29-1
J: TRBJ2-7
CDR3: CSVELGMGFEQYF

V: TRBV6-1
J: TRBJ2-2
CDR3: CASREGLGHPGELFF

V: TRBV6-9
J: TRBJ1-2
CDR3: CASSYDRPTSLTNYGYTF

V: TRBV13
J: TRBJ2-6
CDR3: CASTDLGTGANVLTF

V: TRBV27
J: TRBJ1-2
CDR3: CASSSNIIYGRDGYTF

V: TRBV7-8
J: TRBJ2-5
CDR3: CASSLASGLAVQETQYF

V: TRBV6-2/TRBV6-3
J: TRBJ2-7
CDR3: CASRSQGEFSYEQYF

V: TRBV5-1
J: TRBJ2-3
CDR3: CASKTDSSTDTQYF

V: TRBV7-8
J: TRBJ2-7
CDR3: CASSLLPEEPTSYEQYF

V: TRBV30
J: TRBJ1-2
CDR3: CAWTFGASDGYTF

V: TRBV27
J: TRBJ2-2
CDR3: CATSRDYASGTGELFF

V: TRBV10-3
J: TRBJ1-5
CDR3: CAISELGVGNQPQHF

V: TRBV15
J: TRBJ2-3
CDR3: CATSRDRASGEDTQYF

V: TRBV15
J: TRBJ1-2
CDR3: CATSRDLSYGYTF

V: TRBV30
J: TRBJ1-4
CDR3: CAWSGQAGEKLFF

V: TRBV28
J: TRBJ2-3
CDR3: CASSWQAGTDTQYF

V: TRBV11-2
J: TRBJ2-3
CDR3: CASSLVTGPTDTQYF

V: TRBV6-2/TRBV6-3
J: TRBJ1-2
CDR3: CASSYSLGGYYGYTF

V: TRBV6-2/TRBV6-3
J: TRBJ1-2
CDR3: CASSYVTGTGFFGYTF

V: TRBV6-1
J: TRBJ2-3
CDR3: CASSRRGGTDTQYF

V: TRBV6-5
J: TRBJ2-5
CDR3: CASSWGGQETQYF

V: TRBV27
J: TRBJ2-7
CDR3: CASGSLAGVSYEQYF

V: TRBV20-1
J: TRBJ1-2
CDR3: CSARDWGGTPNFYGYTF

V: TRBV18
J: TRBJ2-7
CDR3: CASSVAGERSYEQYF

V: TRBV28
J: TRBJ2-6
CDR3: CASSWDNSGANVLTF

V: TRBV7-2
J: TRBJ1-1
CDR3: CASSPTRNTEAFF

V: TRBV20-1
J: TRBJ1-5
CDR3: CSASIGQPQHF

V: TRBV7-3
J: TRBJ1-2
CDR3: CASSPRGDRYDYTF

V: TRBV20-1
J: TRBJ2-7
CDR3: CSARRPGLAGYYEQYF

V: TRBV11-2
J: TRBJ2-1
CDR3: CASSFGTGPGNEQFF